A selection of T cell receptor beta chains follows, all from one sample in a study of T cell changes during pregnancy in multiple sclerosis. Profiling relied on immunoSEQ multiplex PCR, and the TCRdb table lists in-frame clones only, not all of them. Of tens of thousands of clones listed, approximately 90% were seen once; the top ten hold about 7%. The sample in question was CD8+ T cells from peripheral blood mononuclear cells, obtained in the third trimester of pregnancy. Receptor source: a female donor with multiple sclerosis, enrolled in a pregnancy study. Each CDR3 is given with its conserved first and last residue. Each record gives: V gene, D gene, CDR3 length, J gene, clone size, CDR3 DNA, CDR3 protein. D genes are given only for firm matches. Rows may omit the clone size; those that give it use once, few, many or a size class.

>TRBV21-1|NA|16|TRBJ2-3|NA
TGTGCCAGCAGCAAATACCCCCTCACTAGAACGGATACGCAGTATTTT
CASSKYPLTRTDTQYF
>TRBV7-9|NA|13|TRBJ1-6|NA
TGTGCCAGCACCCTCGGGGGAAATTCACCCCTCCACTTT
CASTLGGNSPLHF
>TRBV7-8|TRBD1|17|TRBJ2-7|NA
TGTGCCAGCAGCTTAGCGGGACAGGGGGCGTTCTACTACGAGCAGTACTTC
CASSLAGQGAFYYEQYF
>TRBV4-3|TRBD2|16|TRBJ2-3|NA
TGCGCCAGCAGCCAAGATTACGGGGGGGCCACAGATACGCAGTATTTT
CASSQDYGGATDTQYF
>TRBV11-2|NA|15|TRBJ1-4|once
TGTGCCAGCAGCCATGGCGGACTGGCGCTCGAAAAACTGTTTTTT
CASSHGGLALEKLFF
>TRBV11-2|TRBD1|15|TRBJ2-7|few
TGTGCCAGCAGCCCGGGGACAGGGGAGGGCTACGAGCAGTACTTC
CASSPGTGEGYEQYF
>TRBV9|NA|13|TRBJ1-2|NA
TGTGCCAGCGCGGGAGGGGGGTTCTATGGCTACACCTTC
CASAGGGFYGYTF
>TRBV5-8|NA|15|TRBJ2-7|NA
TGTGCCAGCAGCTTAATCGAGGGTAAAGGCTACGAGCAGTACTTC
CASSLIEGKGYEQYF
>TRBV7-8|NA|14|TRBJ1-2|NA
TGTGCCAGCAGCTTACGTGGTCAACCGCCGGTCTACACCTTC
CASSLRGQPPVYTF
>TRBV11-2|NA|13|TRBJ2-7|NA
TGTGCCAGCAGCCCGGGAGACAGTTACGAGCAGTACTTC
CASSPGDSYEQYF
>TRBV11-2|NA|13|TRBJ1-1|NA
TGTGCCAGCAGCTTTCTTCAGGGCACTGAAGCTTTCTTT
CASSFLQGTEAFF
>TRBV29-1|NA|13|TRBJ1-2|NA
TGCAGCGTAAAGGCGACAGTATTCTATGGCTACACCTTC
CSVKATVFYGYTF
>TRBV10-3|NA|13|TRBJ2-7|NA
TGTGCCATCAGTATAACAGGGCCCTACGAGCAGTACTTC
CAISITGPYEQYF
>TRBV6-5|NA|16|TRBJ1-2|NA
TGTGCCAGCAGTTACTCGGGTGGGGGGGGTGTCTATGGCTACACCTTC
CASSYSGGGGVYGYTF
>TRBV27|NA|13|TRBJ1-4|NA
TGTGCCAGCTCAAGGACAGTCCGAGAAAAACTGTTTTTT
CASSRTVREKLFF
>TRBV9|TRBD1|16|TRBJ2-1|few
TGTGCCAGCAGCTTTTCCCCCGGGACAGGATTAGATGAGCAGTTCTTC
CASSFSPGTGLDEQFF
>TRBV7-2|NA|13|TRBJ1-2|once
TGTGCCAGCAGCTTAGTGTGGGAGAATGGCTACACCTTC
CASSLVWENGYTF
>TRBV19|NA|15|TRBJ2-7|NA
TGTGCCAGTAGTCCCCTCCCCTTCACAGCCTACGAGCAGTACTTC
CASSPLPFTAYEQYF
>TRBV19|TRBD2|17|TRBJ2-7|NA
TGTGCCAGTAGTATAGGAGGACTAGCGGGGCCTTCCTACGAGCAGTACTTC
CASSIGGLAGPSYEQYF
>TRBV11-2|NA|15|TRBJ1-5|NA
TGTGCCAGCAGCCCCCTCCGCGGCGCCAATCAGCCCCAGCATTTT
CASSPLRGANQPQHF
>TRBV5-1|NA|14|TRBJ1-1|NA
TGCGCCAGCAGCCGCTTGGGGGGGAACACTGAAGCTTTCTTT
CASSRLGGNTEAFF
>TRBV28|NA|14|TRBJ1-5|NA
TGTGCCAGCAGTCTCAGGGTGCGCAATCAGCCCCAGCATTTT
CASSLRVRNQPQHF
>TRBV19|TRBD2|14|TRBJ2-5|NA
TGTGCCAGTACCCTTAGCGGGGGGGGAGAGACCCAGTACTTC
CASTLSGGGETQYF
>TRBV7-9|TRBD1|16|TRBJ1-2|NA
TGTGCCAGCAGCACGACCGGGACAGGGGAATCCTATGGCTACACCTTC
CASSTTGTGESYGYTF
>TRBV7-9|TRBD2|14|TRBJ2-1|NA
TGTGCCAGCATCCCGAGAGCGGGGTACAATGAGCAGTTCTTC
CASIPRAGYNEQFF
>TRBV7-9|NA|15|TRBJ2-2|NA
TGTGCCAGCAGCCCCCCGGGGACGAACACCGGGGAGCTGTTTTTT
CASSPPGTNTGELFF
>TRBV19|TRBD1|17|TRBJ2-1|NA
TGTGCCAGCTCCAAAACAGGGGGCGTGAGCTCCTACAATGAGCAGTTCTTC
CASSKTGGVSSYNEQFF
>TRBV28|TRBD1|14|TRBJ1-5|NA
TGTGCCAGCAGTTTACAGACAGGGCGTCAGCCCCAGCATTTT
CASSLQTGRQPQHF
>TRBV6-6|TRBD1|14|TRBJ1-5|once
TGTGCCAGCAGCGCCCTCACAGGGGCTCAGCCCCAGCATTTT
CASSALTGAQPQHF
>TRBV19|NA|15|TRBJ1-1|NA
TGTGCCAGTAGTATAGCGCCGGGGGGCCACACTGAAGCTTTCTTT
CASSIAPGGHTEAFF
>TRBV11-2|TRBD1|13|TRBJ2-7|NA
TGTGCCAGCAGCTTTGGGACAGAATACGAGCAGTACTTC
CASSFGTEYEQYF
>TRBV6-5|NA|15|TRBJ1-2|NA
TGTGCCAGCAGTTACGGGGAGGGAGGGTGGAATGGCTACACCTTC
CASSYGEGGWNGYTF
>TRBV11-2|TRBD2|18|TRBJ2-2|NA
TGTGCCAGCAGCTTAGAGGCTAGCGGGGGGGCATGGACCGGGGAGCTGTTTTTT
CASSLEASGGAWTGELFF
>TRBV30|NA|14|TRBJ1-3|NA
TGTGCCTGGAGTGGAGGATTCTTGGGAAACACCATATATTTT
CAWSGGFLGNTIYF
>TRBV7-6|NA|16|TRBJ1-1|NA
TGTGCCAGCAGCTTAGGGACGGCCACGGAGGGCACTGAAGCTTTCTTT
CASSLGTATEGTEAFF
>TRBV2|TRBD1|11|TRBJ1-2|NA
TGTGCCACCGGGACAGTCCATGGCTACACCTTC
CATGTVHGYTF
>TRBV15|NA|14|TRBJ2-7|NA
TGTGCCACCAGCAGAGGATCAGGGGCCTACGAGCAGTACTTC
CATSRGSGAYEQYF
>TRBV7-3|NA|13|TRBJ2-7|NA
TGTGCCAGCAGCTTGTCGGCGGACTACGAGCAGTACTTC
CASSLSADYEQYF